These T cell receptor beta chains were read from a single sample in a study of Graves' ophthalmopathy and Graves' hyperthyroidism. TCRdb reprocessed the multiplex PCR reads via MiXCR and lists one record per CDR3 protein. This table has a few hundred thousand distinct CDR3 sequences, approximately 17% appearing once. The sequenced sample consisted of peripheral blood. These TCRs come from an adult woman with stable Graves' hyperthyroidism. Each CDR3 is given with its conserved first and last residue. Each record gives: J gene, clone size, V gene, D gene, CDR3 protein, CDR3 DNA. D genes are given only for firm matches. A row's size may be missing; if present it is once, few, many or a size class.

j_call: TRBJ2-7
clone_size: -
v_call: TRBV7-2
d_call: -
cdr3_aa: CASTTHQVNEQYF
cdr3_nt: TGTGCCAGCACCACACATCAGGTCAACGAGCAGTACTTC

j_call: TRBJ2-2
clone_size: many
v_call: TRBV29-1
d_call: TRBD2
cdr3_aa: CSVRMGGSDTGELFF
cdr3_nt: TGCAGCGTCAGAATGGGGGGGAGTGACACCGGGGAGCTGTTTTTT

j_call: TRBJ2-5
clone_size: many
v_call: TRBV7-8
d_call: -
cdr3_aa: CASSRGQRTPRGQETQYF
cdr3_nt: TGTGCCAGCAGCCGTGGACAGAGGACCCCTCGGGGCCAAGAGACCCAGTACTTC

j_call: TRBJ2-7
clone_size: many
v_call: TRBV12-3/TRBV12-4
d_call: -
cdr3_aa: CASVHGTPYSYEQYF
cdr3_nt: TGTGCCAGCGTCCACGGGACACCCTATTCCTACGAGCAGTACTTC

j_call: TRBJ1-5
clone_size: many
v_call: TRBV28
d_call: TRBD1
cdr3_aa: CASSLGQGKPYSNQPQHF
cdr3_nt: TGTGCCAGCAGTTTGGGACAGGGGAAACCTTATAGCAATCAGCCCCAGCATTTT

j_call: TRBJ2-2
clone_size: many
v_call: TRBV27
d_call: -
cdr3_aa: CASSLVWDTGELFF
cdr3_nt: TGTGCCAGCAGTTTAGTTTGGGACACCGGGGAGCTGTTTTTT

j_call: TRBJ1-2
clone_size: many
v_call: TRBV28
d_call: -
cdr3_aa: CASSHSGGEAYGYTF
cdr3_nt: TGTGCCAGCAGCCATTCTGGAGGGGAGGCCTATGGCTACACCTTC

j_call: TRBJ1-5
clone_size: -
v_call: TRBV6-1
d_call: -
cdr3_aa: CASSPVDSRYSNQPQHF
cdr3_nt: TGTGCCAGCAGCCCGGTCGACAGCAGATATAGCAATCAGCCCCAGCATTTT

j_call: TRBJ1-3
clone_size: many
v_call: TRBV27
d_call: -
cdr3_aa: CASSVGLGNTIYF
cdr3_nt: TGTGCCAGCAGTGTCGGGCTGGGTAACACCATATATTTT

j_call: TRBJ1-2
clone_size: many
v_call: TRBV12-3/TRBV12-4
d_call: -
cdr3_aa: CASSLGISYGYTF
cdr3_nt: TGTGCCAGCAGTTTAGGTATATCCTATGGCTACACCTTC

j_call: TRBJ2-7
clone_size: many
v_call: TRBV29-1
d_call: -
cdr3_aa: CSARKLDHYEQYF
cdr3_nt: TGCAGCGCCCGAAAGTTGGACCATTACGAGCAGTACTTC

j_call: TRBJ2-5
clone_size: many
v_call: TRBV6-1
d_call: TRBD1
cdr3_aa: CASSRQGSGETQYF
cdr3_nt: TGTGCCAGCAGTAGACAGGGTTCTGGGGAGACCCAGTACTTC

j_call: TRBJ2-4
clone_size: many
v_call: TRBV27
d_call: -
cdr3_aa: CASSSSHREGEKAKNIQYF
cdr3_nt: TGTGCCAGCAGTTCCTCCCACCGCGAAGGGGAAAAAGCCAAAAACATTCAGTACTTC

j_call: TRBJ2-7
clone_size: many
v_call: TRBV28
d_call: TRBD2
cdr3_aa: CATTRSGLASSYEQYF
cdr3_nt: TGTGCCACCACCCGATCGGGACTAGCGTCTTCCTACGAGCAGTACTTC

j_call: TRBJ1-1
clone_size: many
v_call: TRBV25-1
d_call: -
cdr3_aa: CASSGGLQNTEAFF
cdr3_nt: TGTGCCAGCAGTGGGGGACTCCAGAACACTGAAGCTTTCTTT

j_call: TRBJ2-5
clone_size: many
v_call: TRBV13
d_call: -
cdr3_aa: CASSLEHREGTQYF
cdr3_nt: TGTGCCAGCAGCTTAGAGCACAGGGAGGGGACCCAGTACTTC

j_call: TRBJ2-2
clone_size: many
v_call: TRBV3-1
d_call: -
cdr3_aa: CASSGDYTGELFF
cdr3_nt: TGTGCCAGCAGCGGAGATTACACCGGGGAGCTGTTTTTT